This T cell receptor beta chain was captured by sequencing in a study of blood T cell repertoires in COVID-19. Participants' own reports of clinical history determined their cohort assignment. CDR1 is LGHDT, CDR2 YNNKEL, per germline (reference sequence). This CDR3 comprises 19 residues. The ends lost 4 bases at V and 4 bases at J; junction bases unmatched: 17. Using immunoSEQ multiplex PCR, the repertoire was profiled, and TCRdb retains in-frame clones only, with some absent. In the table there are under 250,000 clones, roughly 86% of which are singletons. The sequence was collected from a woman aged 25 to 39 with acute COVID-19. The specimen sequenced was PBMCs or T cells enriched from blood (not recorded which). V is TRBV3-1 (or the pseudogene TRBV3-2) and J is TRBJ2-2, with TRBD1 matching 8 bases. The CDR3 DNA is TGTGCCAGCAGCCCAATTCCAGGACAGGGTTTAGGATCCACCGGGGAGCTGTTTTTT. It is translated as CASSPIPGQGLGSTGELFF.